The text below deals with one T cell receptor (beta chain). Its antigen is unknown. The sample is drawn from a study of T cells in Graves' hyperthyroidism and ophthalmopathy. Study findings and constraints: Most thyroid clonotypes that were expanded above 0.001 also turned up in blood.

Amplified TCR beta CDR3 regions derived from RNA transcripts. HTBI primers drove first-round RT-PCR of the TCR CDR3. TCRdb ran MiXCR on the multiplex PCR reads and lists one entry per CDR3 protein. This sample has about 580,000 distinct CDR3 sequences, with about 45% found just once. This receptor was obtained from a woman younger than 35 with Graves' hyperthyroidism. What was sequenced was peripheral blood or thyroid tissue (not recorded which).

For the CDR3, the DNA is TGTGCTAGTGGTTTTCGGCTGGGAAACACCATATATTTT. Amino acids: CASGFRLGNTIYF. The V and J genes are TRBV12-5 and TRBJ1-3, with no clear D. The germline CDR1 and CDR2 sequences are LGHNT and FRNRAP. V lost 3 bases to trimming and J lost 4 bases, with 7 bases between them. CDR3 length: 13 amino acids. Combining the CDR3 with reference TRBV12-5 and TRBJ1-3 gives the whole variable domain DARVTQTPRHKVTEMGQEVTMRCQPILGHNTVFWYRQTMMQGLELLAYFRNRAPLDDSGMPKDRFSAEMPDATLATLKIQPSEPRDSAVYFCASGFRLGNTIYFGEGSWLTVV.